This entry concerns a single T cell receptor beta chain. This clonotype was picked up many times. Its specific antigen is unknown. No qualities accompany the bases; no much larger clone lies one base away. This sample is drawn from a study of human T cells and chemical hapten exposure (dated by TCRdb to the early 2020s). A note on the overall study: Libraries were pooled for sequencing, and variation in per-sample TCR yields was attributed mainly to small differences in library volumes within the pool. This study followed changes in the peripheral blood TCR repertoire in vivo during primary and secondary sensitization of alopecia patients to the hapten diphenylcyclopropenone (DPC). Each blood RNA sample was used to sequence both TCR alpha and TCR beta chains. Broader findings and caveats from the paper: Repeated subsampling changed both the strength of the expansion versus patch-test correlation and the threshold at which the correlation became significant. DPC sensitization did not change the number of TCRs with a frequency above 1 in 1000, and there was no evidence of changes in global repertoire structure.

Interpreted using the paper, the time point label stands for: healthy volunteer bleed at 2 weeks. Total RNA was extracted from unfractionated whole blood collected in Tempus Blood RNA tubes. As TCR sequencing controls, roughly five healthy volunteers were used, with blood taken at day 0, 2 weeks and 6 weeks. The CDR3 numbers 14 residues from cysteine through phenylalanine. Kept here is only the CDR3 DNA, which spans 42 bases and is read in frame from base 1. Trimming takes 2 bases from V and 3 bases from J, and the germline ends sit 9 bases apart. As encoded in the germline V gene, CDR1 is SGHTA while CDR2 is FQGTGA. Library generation was performed with RACE. The data were produced on a NextSeq 500. During library preparation, unique molecular identifiers were attached to individual cDNA molecules so that TCRs could be counted quantitatively and reproducibly. The authors processed their data as follows. A median of about 100,000 TCRs per sample was observed, with a range of roughly 20,000 to 750,000. The Decombinator software suite was used to annotate the V, J and CDR3 of the TCR reads. For PS versus PT1 abundance plots, all samples were subsampled to the same number of TCRs (28,000). TCRs were defined as expanded if absent before sensitization and observed at least eight times at the 2-week time point. The public reads were run again by TCRdb, first through fastp at Q25 and then through MiXCR, and only productive beta chains were kept. Each entry merges the rows of one CDR3 protein and shows their most common DNA and genes. TCRdb, not the authors, supplied the V and J calls. A total of about 46,000 distinct CDR3 sequences appear in this sample, around 4.1% of them only once. The ten top clones hold 1.5% to 2% of the sample.

Input material: whole blood. The sequence joins TRBV7-3 to TRBJ2-3, with the D gene not clear enough to name. The source is a female donor in good health. Some clones in this sample may be carry-over from other donors' samples. The nucleotide sequence is given as TGTGCCAGCAGCTTACGAGGTCGAACAGATACGCAGTATTTT. Its amino acids are CASSLRGRTDTQYF.